The 22 T cell receptor beta chains below were found in one sample sequenced in a study of response to subunit inactivated influenza vaccine. TCRdb re-called the RT-PCR reads through MiXCR, storing one row per CDR3 protein. The table has under 850,000 distinct CDR3 sequences, roughly 20% seen once. Sequencing was performed on PBMCs from blood, taken more than 4 days after vaccination. These receptor sequences come from a man aged 50 to 59 who received an inactivated influenza vaccine.

This clonotype was recorded once. The rearrangement joins TRBV6-5 to TRBJ2-7, with 8 positions matching TRBD1. Trimming took 4 bases from V and 3 from J; bases not matched to a gene: 11. This CDR3 is 16 amino acids long. CDR1 is MNHEY, CDR2 SVGAGI, per germline. The CDR3 sequence: CASSSPADRVGYEQYF. CDR3 DNA sequence: TGTGCCAGCAGTTCCCCTGCGGACAGGGTCGGCTACGAGCAGTACTTC.

This clonotype has only a few counts. This rearrangement joins TRBV7-2 to TRBJ2-3; 13 bases are shared with TRBD2. Germline CDR1 SGHTA, CDR2 FQGNSA. J was trimmed by 3 bases and V by 5 bases; bases with no gene match: 8. This CDR3 is 17 amino acids long. CDR3 sequence: CASSPVGTSGMTDTQYF. For the CDR3, the DNA is TGTGCCAGCAGCCCTGTCGGGACTAGCGGGATGACAGATACGCAGTATTTT.

The chain has TRBV29-1 and TRBJ1-1, with D uncertain. There are 14 residues in the CDR3. V lost 3 bases and J lost 0, with 11 bases in between. From germline, CDR1 is SQVTM and CDR2 ANQGSEA. The CDR3 loop reads CSVDRTLMNTEAFF. As DNA, the CDR3 is TGCAGCGTTGACAGGACCTTAATGAACACTGAAGCTTTCTTT.

This chain joins TRBV12-3 or TRBV12-4 and TRBJ2-7; D is unclear. The CDR3 length is 14 residues. V dropped 5 bases and J dropped 2 bases, with 13 bases sitting between them. The CDR3 sequence is CASSLEPGAYEQYF. The CDR3, as DNA: TGTGCCAGCAGTCTCGAGCCAGGAGCCTACGAGCAGTACTTC.

This clonotype was detected a few times. The chain carries TRBV15 and TRBJ2-7, with 9 bases identical to TRBD1. Germline V gene lookup returns CDR1 LNHNV and CDR2 YYDKDF (reference sequence). The CDR3 is 14 amino acids. Trimming took 3 bases from V and 11 from J; bases not matched to a gene: 11. The CDR3 sequence: CATSSQEVQGAEYF. The CDR3 nucleotides read TGTGCCACCAGCAGCCAAGAAGTACAGGGGGCGGAGTACTTC.

The chain joins TRBV7-9 to TRBJ1-6; D possibly corresponds to TRBD1 (6 bases). The V gene's germline CDR1 is SEHNR and CDR2 FQNEAQ (reference sequence). The CDR3 length is 14 residues. The V and J ends lost 2 bases and 16 bases respectively, with 18 bases between them. The CDR3 coding sequence is TGTGCCAGCAGCTTAAGGAACAGCGGGACAATACTCCACTTT. It translates to CASSLRNSGTILHF.

This clonotype was observed a handful of times. This sequence joins TRBV12-3 or TRBV12-4 and TRBJ1-2, with D unresolved. The germline V and J ends were trimmed by 6 bases and 8 bases, with 16 bases remaining between them. The CDR3 extends over 13 amino acids. The CDR3 reads CASRPVLGSGYTF. DNA of the CDR3: TGTGCCAGCAGGCCAGTGTTGGGTTCCGGCTACACCTTC.

This CDR3 is CASSGGWTEAFF. In DNA form, the CDR3 reads TGTGCCAGCAGTGGTGGGTGGACTGAAGCTTTCTTT. V and J are TRBV14 and TRBJ1-1; no clear D. The CDR3 is 12 amino acids. Looked up from germline, CDR1 is SGHDN and CDR2 is FVKESK. Trimming took off 6 bases at V and 5 bases at J, with 10 bases between the two ends.

This clonotype was seen more than once but under ten times. The V gene is TRBV3-1, the J gene TRBJ2-7, with D possibly being TRBD2 (7 bases). This CDR3 is built from 17 residues. CDR1 and CDR2 from the germline V gene are LGHDT and YNNKEL (reference sequence). The germline V and J ends were trimmed by 4 bases and 6 bases, with 25 bases remaining between them. The chain's CDR3 is CASSRGGGGSTTLEQYF. The CDR3 bases are TGTGCCAGCAGCCGAGGGGGAGGCGGGAGTACCACGCTCGAGCAGTACTTC.

This clonotype was seen more than once but under ten times. The rearrangement links TRBV24-1 to TRBJ2-1; no definite D call. The CDR3 is 13 amino acids. Germline assignment: CDR1 KGHDR and CDR2 SFDVKD. V lost 4 bases to trimming and J lost 12 bases, with 15 bases between them. The CDR3 DNA is TGTGCCACCAGTGAAGAGGCCCGAGTCGGGCAGTTCTTC. Its protein product is CATSEEARVGQFF.

The table lists this clonotype with a few counts. The chain combines TRBV4-3 with TRBJ2-7, with TRBD2 identical over 8 bases. Germline V lookup: CDR1 LGHNA, CDR2 YSLEER. The CDR3 consists of 15 residues. V lost 1 base to trimming and J lost 0 bases; unmatched junction nucleotides: 2. The CDR3 nucleotides are TGCGCCAGCAGCCAAGGACTAGCGAACTCCTACGAGCAGTACTTC. Amino acid sequence: CASSQGLANSYEQYF.

The genes are TRBV28 and TRBJ2-7; tentatively, D is TRBD2 (5 bases). This CDR3 is 14 amino acids long. Per the germline V gene, CDR1 is MDHEN and CDR2 is SYDVKM. V lost 2 bases to trimming and J lost 0 bases, with 8 bases between them. The DNA of the CDR3 is TGTGCCAGCAGTTTAATCCTAGCCTCCTACGAGCAGTACTTC. This encodes CASSLILASYEQYF. The whole variable domain, filled in from reference TRBV28 and TRBJ2-7, reads DVKVTQSSRYLVKRTGEKVFLECVQDMDHENMFWYRQDPGLGLRLIYFSYDVKMKEKGDIPEGYSVSREKKERFSLILESASTNQTSMYLCASSLILASYEQYFGPGTRLTVT.

V and J are TRBV4-2 and TRBJ2-1; TRBD2 is a possible D gene (7 bases). From germline, CDR1 is LGHNA and CDR2 YNFKEQ. Deletions cut 4 bases from V and 7 bases from J, with 17 bases between. The CDR3 totals 15 residues. This CDR3 reads CASSPHQGRGNEQFF. The CDR3 nucleotides are TGTGCCAGCAGCCCGCACCAAGGGAGGGGGAATGAGCAGTTCTTC.

The rearrangement joins TRBV2 to TRBJ2-7, with TRBD2 as a possible D gene (6 bases). The germline V and J ends were trimmed by 7 bases and 3 bases, with 16 bases remaining between them. The CDR3 length is 14 residues. CDR1 SNHLY and CDR2 FYNNEI come from the germline V gene. The CDR3 DNA reads TGTGCCAGCAAACCGCGCGAGGGAGGCTACGAGCAGTACTTC. Amino acid sequence: CASKPREGGYEQYF. Full variable domain (remainder filled in from reference TRBV2 and TRBJ2-7): EPEVTQTPSHQVTQMGQEVILRCVPISNHLYFYWYRQILGQKVEFLVSFYNNEISEKSEIFDDQFSVERPDGSNFTLKIRSTKLEDSAMYFCASKPREGGYEQYFGPGTRLTVT.

The CDR3 sequence: CASSYPESARNYGYTF. In DNA form, the CDR3 reads TGTGCCAGCAGTTACCCCGAATCTGCGCGGAACTATGGCTACACCTTC. The J gene is TRBJ1-2, the V gene TRBV6-5; D call uncertain. This CDR3 has 16 amino acids. The V end was cut by 2 bases, the J end by 2 bases, with 15 bases between. CDR1 is MNHEY and CDR2 is SVGAGI in the germline V gene.

V gene TRBV10-3 combines with J gene TRBJ2-3; 8 bases are shared with TRBD1. V was clipped by 6 bases and J by 2 bases; unmatched bases: 7. The CDR3 loop spans 15 amino acids. Per germline, CDR1 ENHRY and CDR2 SYGVKD. The chain's CDR3 is CAISHGQGYTDTQYF. In DNA form, the CDR3 reads TGTGCCATCAGCCATGGACAGGGATACACAGATACGCAGTATTTT.

This clonotype was detected only a few times. The rearrangement uses TRBV20-1 and TRBJ2-6; TRBD1 matches at 7 bases. The trim removed 7 bases at V and 4 bases at J, leaving 13 bases unmatched. This CDR3 is built from 16 residues. CDR1 is DFQATT, CDR2 SNEGSKA, per germline (reference sequence). As DNA, the CDR3 is TGCAGTGTTAACAGGGGACCTTTCTCCGGGGCCAACGTCCTGACTTTC. Translating gives CSVNRGPFSGANVLTF.

CDR3 loop: CASSELGSGDTQYF. DNA for the CDR3: TGCGCCAGCAGTGAACTTGGCTCAGGTGATACGCAGTATTTT. The chain is built from TRBV10-2 and TRBJ2-3; D gene ambiguous. The V end lost 3 bases, the J end lost 6 bases, and 13 bases lay between the germline ends. This CDR3 is 14 amino acids long. Per germline, CDR1 WSHSY and CDR2 SAAADI.

This clonotype turned up a few times. The chain is built from TRBV6-1 and TRBJ2-3, with 10 bases fitting TRBD1. Germline V gene data show CDR1 as MNHNS and CDR2 as SASEGT. The J segment lost 7 bases and the V segment lost 5 bases, leaving 6 bases of the junction unmatched. The CDR3 runs 14 residues. CDR3 nucleotides: TGTGCCAGCAGTACCCGGGACAGGGGCAATACGCAGTATTTT. Translated, it gives CASSTRDRGNTQYF.

J is TRBJ2-7 and V is TRBV15; 7 bases are a match to TRBD2. The CDR3 sequence is 12 residues long. J was trimmed by 5 bases and V by 8 bases; bases with no gene match: 6. The germline CDR1 and CDR2 sequences are LNHNV and YYDKDF (reference sequence). CDR3 loop: CATRGERDEQYF. In DNA, the CDR3 is TGTGCCACCCGGGGGGAGCGGGACGAGCAGTACTTC. Looking up the rest from reference TRBV15 and TRBJ2-7 gives the full variable domain: DAMVIQNPRYQVTQFGKPVTLSCSQTLNHNVMYWYQQKSSQAPKLLFHYYDKDFNNEADTPDNFQSRRPNTSFCFLDIRSPGLGDTAMYLCATRGERDEQYFGPGTRLTVT.

This clonotype occurred a few times. V gene TRBV18 combines with J gene TRBJ2-7; D is possibly TRBD2 (5 bases). V was clipped by 2 bases and J by 3 bases, with 11 bases between them. The germline gives CDR1 KGHSH, CDR2 LQKENI. This CDR3 has 14 amino acids. CDR3 sequence reads: CASSPGLAIYEQYF. The DNA for the CDR3 is TGTGCCAGCTCACCAGGCCTAGCCATCTACGAGCAGTACTTC.

The rearrangement links TRBV25-1 to TRBJ2-2, with a weak D call TRBD1 (6 bases). This CDR3 is built from 16 residues. The V and J ends lost 1 base and 0 bases respectively, with 9 bases between them. Germline V gene sequence: CDR1 MGHDK, CDR2 SYGVNS. In DNA, the CDR3 is TGTGCCAGCAGTGAATGGTCAGGGGCGAACACCGGGGAGCTGTTTTTT. Translated, it gives CASSEWSGANTGELFF.